This T cell receptor (beta chain) was sequenced during a study of T cells expressing NK-cell markers. TCRdb reprocessed the 5' RACE reads, keeping one entry per CDR3 protein, no DNA. This sample's clone table lists 350,000 to 500,000 distinct CDR3 sequences. Germline loops: CDR1 SGHAT, CDR2 FQNNGV. This CDR3 has 18 amino acids. Sequenced: blood T cells: a sorted CD56 or NKG2C T cell subset, CD4+ or CD8+ T cells, or bulk PBMC T cells (not recorded which). This clonotype was obtained from a woman aged 18 to 75 in good health. The V gene is TRBV11-2, the J gene TRBJ2-6; TCRdb selects TRBD1, and the lack of DNA leaves this call unchecked. Here the CDR3 reads CASRKPGTGNSGANVLTF.